The following is a T cell receptor (beta chain) sequence with its context. What it binds is not known. This sample was taken from a study of T cell repertoires in cytomegalovirus infection. Study at large: In the study, CMV epitopes included recently identified HLA-C-restricted and well-studied HLA-B-restricted ones. Evidence of both CMV infection and a matching HLA type came from public TCR beta signatures. Study results and caveats: Dominating the ex vivo response were TCR beta clonotypes that were CMV-specific and HLA-C-restricted. Carriers of CMV plus the relevant HLA were identified by cumulative public TCR beta family frequency.

The CDR3 has 11 residues. The germline V and J ends were trimmed by 6 bases and 6 bases, with 7 bases remaining between them. Germline CDR1 and CDR2: MNHNY and SVGAGI (reference sequence). TCRdb re-derived calls from the reads in MiXCR, one entry per CDR3 protein. The table shows tens of thousands of distinct CDR3 sequences, with about a fifth occurring only once. The sample consisted of CD8+ T cells from cultured PBMCs, taken from culture after CMV antigen stimulation. This chain uses TRBV6-6 with TRBJ2-3; D not certain. The clonotype comes from a human donor in good health (CMV status not recorded). Some clones in this sample may be carry-over from other donors' samples. In nucleotides, the CDR3 is TGTGCCAGCAGGGGGTGGGATACGCAGTATTTT. Translating it yields CASRGWDTQYF.